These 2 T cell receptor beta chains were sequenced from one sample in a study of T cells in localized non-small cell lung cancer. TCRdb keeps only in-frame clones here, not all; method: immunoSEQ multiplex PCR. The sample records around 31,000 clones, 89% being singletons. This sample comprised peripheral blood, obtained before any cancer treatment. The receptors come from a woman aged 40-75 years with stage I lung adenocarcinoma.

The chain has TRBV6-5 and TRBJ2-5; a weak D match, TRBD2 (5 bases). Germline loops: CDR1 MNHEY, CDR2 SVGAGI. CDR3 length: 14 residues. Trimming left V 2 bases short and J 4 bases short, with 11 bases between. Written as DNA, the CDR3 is TGTGCCAGCAGTTACGAGGGTTTTGCAGAGACCCAGTACTTC. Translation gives CASSYEGFAETQYF.

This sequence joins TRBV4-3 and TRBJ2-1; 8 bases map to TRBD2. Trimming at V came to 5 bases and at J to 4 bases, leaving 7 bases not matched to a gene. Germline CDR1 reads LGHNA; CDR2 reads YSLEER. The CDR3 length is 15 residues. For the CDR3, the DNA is TGCGCCAGCAGCAAAAGCGGGGGCCGATACAATGAGCAGTTCTTC. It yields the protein CASSKSGGRYNEQFF.